This TCR beta chain derives from a study of T cells in Graves' hyperthyroidism and ophthalmopathy (dated by TCRdb to the late 2010s). Looking at the study overall: A discovery cohort of about 95 patients, 43 with Graves' ophthalmopathy and about 58 with stable Graves' hyperthyroidism, was used to find distinguishing TCR V-J signatures. Prospective prediction of ophthalmopathy was tested in an independent validation cohort of 18 hyperthyroidism patients and 17 patients who later progressed to ophthalmopathy. For training and testing, the approximately 92 patients in the discovery cohort were randomly divided in a 7:3 ratio. The study also compared thyroid tissue and blood T-cell repertoires from more than 5 Graves' hyperthyroidism patients. Once sampling was done, hyperthyroidism patients were given methimazole at a starting dose of 30 mg daily, whereas ophthalmopathy patients were given high-dose intravenous methylprednisolone. The paper reports TCR Vbeta CDR3 sequencing of 130 to 150 peripheral blood samples: around 45 ophthalmopathy, around 80 hyperthyroidism and around 17 progressor patients. Results and caveats for the whole study, not just this receptor: Most expanded thyroid clonotypes (frequency above 0.001) were also detected in blood, suggesting blood repertoires may reflect thyroid immune responses. No statistical method was used to set the sample size in advance, and investigators knew the group allocation. A 13 V-J signature model separated ophthalmopathy from stable hyperthyroidism, with around 90% sensitivity and approximately 81% specificity in cross-validation and 80%/75% in testing. During validation, the model predicted progression to ophthalmopathy a median of approximately six months ahead of onset, with 70.59% sensitivity and 72.22% specificity.

Exclusion was applied to patients with uncontrolled infections, other autoimmune diseases, pregnancy or lactation. Clinical symptoms, serum thyroxine and TRAb, thyroid ultrasound, and orbital computed tomography formed the basis for the diagnoses. Total RNA was extracted with Trizol reagent, and quality was checked on an Agilent 2100 Bioanalyzer. In its sample, this clonotype was seen a few times. Its antigen is still unknown. There are no base qualities to consult, and no much larger clone falls within one base. The germline ends are 14 bases apart after V is trimmed by 5 bases and J by 6 bases. The CDR3 runs 15 amino acids, cysteine and phenylalanine included. Left in the record is the CDR3 DNA by itself, 45 bases read in frame from the first base. Reading the germline V gene gives CDR1 MGHDK and CDR2 SYGVNS. The TCR beta CDR3 regions were amplified from the RNA transcripts. The TCR CDR3 was subjected to a first round of RT-PCR using the HTBI primer set and the Qiagen OneStep RT-PCR kit. Libraries were constructed in a second round of multiplex PCR, after which size selection and purification were performed. Libraries were sequenced paired-end with 100 bp reads on an Illumina HiSeq2000. The study's own analysis went as follows. SOAPnuke was used to process the raw data, removing reads that contained adapters or uncalled bases, had a mean Phred below 15, or lacked an exact match to the constant primer or identifier. COPE v1.2.5 was used to merge high-quality paired reads, and clonotypes were defined as unique nucleotide sequences. Clonotypes were aligned to IMGT TRBV, TRBD and TRBJ reference segments using MiTCR v1.1. The analysis included only V-J combinations with a frequency above 0.0001, which together covered 99% to 99.2% of the repertoires. A TCS score was defined as the ratio of F50 (clonal expansion) to E x V (chaos), with BLOSUM62-based TCRdist applied between CDR3 peptides within each V-J. Welch's t-statistics and random forest reduced fewer than 550 V-J features to fewer than 15, which were used in a naive Bayes classifier (R e1071). The Morisita-Horn index was used to measure how similar the thyroid and blood repertoires were. TCRdb reprocessed the public reads (quality trimming at Q25 with fastp, clone calling with MiXCR) and kept in-frame beta chains. Every distinct CDR3 protein forms one entry, paired with its most common genes and DNA. TCRdb's processing, not the authors', yielded these V and J calls. The sample has 650,000 to 800,000 distinct CDR3 sequences on record, 45% of them singletons. Roughly 6.5% of the sample rests with the top ten.

The V and J segments used are TRBV25-1 and TRBJ1-6; D gene: possibly TRBD1, on 5 matching bases. The sequence came from an adult man with Graves' disease, either hyperthyroidism or ophthalmopathy (not recorded which). Sequencing was done on a sample of peripheral blood or thyroid tissue (not recorded which). The CDR3 corresponds to CASSSPRAPNSPLHF. At the DNA level, the sequence is TGTGCCAGCAGTTCCCCCAGGGCACCTAATTCACCCCTCCACTTT.